This T cell receptor (beta chain) originates from a study of blood T cells in healthy people across ages. With respect to this clonotype: Its specificity is not known.

CDR3 length: 18 amino acids. The germline V gene encodes CDR1 SGHTA and CDR2 FQGNSA. The trim removed 5 bases at V and 5 bases at J, leaving 18 bases unmatched. A sample-barcoded 5' primer and a J-beta primer mix were used in a second PCR of roughly 6 to 11 cycles. Template switching added a 12-random-nucleotide identifier to every cDNA molecule. TCRdb itself ran the 5' RACE reads through MiXCR, one entry per CDR3 protein. The table lists some 1.7 million distinct CDR3 sequences, 28% of them singletons. General study points: Higher diversity, along with more naive CD4+ cells, distinguished long-lived donors from aged donors.

This TCR derives from a woman aged 25 to 39 in good health. J is TRBJ2-3 and V is TRBV7-2; 8 bases fit TRBD2. Source material: blood. CDR3 sequence: CASSPGGGRGRRGDTQYF. In nucleotides, the CDR3 is TGTGCCAGCAGCCCGGGGGGGGGGCGCGGGAGGCGAGGAGATACGCAGTATTTT.